This T cell receptor beta chain was identified in a study of blood T cell repertoires in COVID-19. Overall study: The United States, Italy and Spain supplied acute and convalescent COVID-19 samples. PBMCs, B-cell-depleted T cells, or T cells were the source of the cDNA or gDNA that made up the material.

Germline CDR1 DFQATT, CDR2 SNEGSKA (reference sequence). V was shortened by 3 bases and J by 7 bases, with 12 bases between the two germline ends. This CDR3 is 12 amino acids long. This clone was detected a few times. Authors' data handling: Reference gene primer amplification yielded estimated nucleated cell counts. Only in-frame clones appear in the TCRdb table, and some are missing; sequencing was by immunoSEQ multiplex PCR. Clone size and V and J calls were adopted from that table, with D and trimming inferred from the DNA. The sample has about 120,000 clones; about four fifths are singletons. Source material: peripheral blood. This sequence was found in a human donor in a cohort sampled during active COVID-19. The rearrangement links TRBV20-1 to TRBJ1-2; a weak D match, TRBD1 (6 bases). CDR3 DNA sequence: TGCAGTGCTAGTCCAGGGGCTGGTGGCTACACCTTC. It translates to CSASPGAGGYTF.